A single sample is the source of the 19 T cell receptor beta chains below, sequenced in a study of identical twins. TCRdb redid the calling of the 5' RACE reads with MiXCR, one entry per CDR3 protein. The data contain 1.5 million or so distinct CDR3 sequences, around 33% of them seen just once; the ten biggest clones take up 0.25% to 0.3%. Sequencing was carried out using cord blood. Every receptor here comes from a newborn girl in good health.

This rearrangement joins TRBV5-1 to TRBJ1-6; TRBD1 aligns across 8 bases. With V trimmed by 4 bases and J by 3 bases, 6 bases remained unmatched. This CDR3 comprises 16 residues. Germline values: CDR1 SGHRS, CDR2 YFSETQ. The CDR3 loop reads CASSGGQAFYNSPLHF. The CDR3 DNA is TGCGCCAGCAGCGGGGGACAGGCTTTCTATAATTCACCCCTCCACTTT.

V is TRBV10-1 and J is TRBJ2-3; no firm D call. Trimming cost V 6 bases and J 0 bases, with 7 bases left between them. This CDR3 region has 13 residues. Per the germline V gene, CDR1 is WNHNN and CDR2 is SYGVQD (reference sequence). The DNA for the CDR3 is TGCGCCAGCAGGGACGCTAGCACAGATACGCAGTATTTT. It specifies CASRDASTDTQYF.

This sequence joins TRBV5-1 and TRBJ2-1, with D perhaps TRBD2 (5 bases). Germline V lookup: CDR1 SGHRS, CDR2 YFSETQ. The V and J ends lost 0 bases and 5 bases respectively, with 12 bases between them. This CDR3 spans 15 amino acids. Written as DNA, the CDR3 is TGCGCCAGCAGCTTGGTTCCGAGGGCTCACAATGAGCAGTTCTTC. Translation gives CASSLVPRAHNEQFF.

The CDR3 spells CASSAASTTDTQYF. DNA for the CDR3: TGTGCCAGCAGTGCCGCGTCGACCACAGATACGCAGTATTTT. The chain couples TRBV6-4 to TRBJ2-3; D gene uncertain. Trimming removed 4 bases at V and 2 bases at J, with 10 bases between. The CDR3 consists of 14 residues. The germline V gene encodes CDR1 MRHNA and CDR2 SNTAGT.

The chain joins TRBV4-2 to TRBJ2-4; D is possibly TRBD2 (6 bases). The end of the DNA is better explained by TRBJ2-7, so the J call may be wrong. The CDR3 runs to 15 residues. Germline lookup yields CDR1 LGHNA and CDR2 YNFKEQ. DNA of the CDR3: TGTGCCAGCAGCCCCCGCGGGATGGATCTGGGCGAGCAGTACTTC. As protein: CASSPRGMDLGEQYF.

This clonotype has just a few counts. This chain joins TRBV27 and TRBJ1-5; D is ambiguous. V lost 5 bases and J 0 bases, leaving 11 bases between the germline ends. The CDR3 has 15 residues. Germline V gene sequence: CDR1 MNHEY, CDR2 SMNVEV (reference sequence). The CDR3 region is CASSPRRYSNQPQHF. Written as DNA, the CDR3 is TGTGCCAGCAGTCCTAGACGGTATAGCAATCAGCCCCAGCATTTT.

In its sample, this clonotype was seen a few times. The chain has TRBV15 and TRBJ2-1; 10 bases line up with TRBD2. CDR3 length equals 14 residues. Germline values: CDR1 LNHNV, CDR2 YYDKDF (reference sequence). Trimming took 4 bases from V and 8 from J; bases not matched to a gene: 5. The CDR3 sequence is CATSISGGADEQFF. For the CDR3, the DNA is TGTGCCACCAGCATCAGCGGGGGGGCAGATGAGCAGTTCTTC.

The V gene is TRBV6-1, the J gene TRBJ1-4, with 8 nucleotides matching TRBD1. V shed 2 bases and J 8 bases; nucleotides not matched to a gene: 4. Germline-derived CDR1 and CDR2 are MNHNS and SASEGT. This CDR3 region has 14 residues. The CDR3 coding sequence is TGTGCCAGCAGTGAATCAGGGGGCAGGGAAAAACTGTTTTTT. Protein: CASSESGGREKLFF.

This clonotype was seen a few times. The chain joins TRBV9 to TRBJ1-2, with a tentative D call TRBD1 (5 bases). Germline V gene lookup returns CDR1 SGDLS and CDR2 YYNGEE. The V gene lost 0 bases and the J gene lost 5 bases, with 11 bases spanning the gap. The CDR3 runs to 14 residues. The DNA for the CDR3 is TGTGCCAGCAGCGTAGACTCGGGACCTTATGGCTACACCTTC. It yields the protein CASSVDSGPYGYTF. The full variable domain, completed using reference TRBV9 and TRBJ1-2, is DSGVTQTPKHLITATGQRVTLRCSPRSGDLSVYWYQQSLDQGLQFLIQYYNGEERAKGNILERFSAQQFPDLHSELNLSSLELGDSALYFCASSVDSGPYGYTFGSGTRLTVV.

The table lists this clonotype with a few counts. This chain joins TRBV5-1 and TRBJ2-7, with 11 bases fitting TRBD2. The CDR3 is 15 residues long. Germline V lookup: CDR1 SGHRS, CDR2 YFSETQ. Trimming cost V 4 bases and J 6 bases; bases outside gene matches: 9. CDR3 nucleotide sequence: TGCGCCAGCAGCCGAATTAGCGGGAGGGCTTCCGAGCAGTACTTC. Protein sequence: CASSRISGRASEQYF.

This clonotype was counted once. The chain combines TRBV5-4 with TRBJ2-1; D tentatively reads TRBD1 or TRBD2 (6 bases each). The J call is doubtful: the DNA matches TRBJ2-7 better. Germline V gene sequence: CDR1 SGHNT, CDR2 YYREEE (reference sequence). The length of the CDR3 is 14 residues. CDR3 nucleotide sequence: TGTGCCAGCAGCTTCGGGAGACGGGACAATGAGCAGTACTTC. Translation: CASSFGRRDNEQYF.

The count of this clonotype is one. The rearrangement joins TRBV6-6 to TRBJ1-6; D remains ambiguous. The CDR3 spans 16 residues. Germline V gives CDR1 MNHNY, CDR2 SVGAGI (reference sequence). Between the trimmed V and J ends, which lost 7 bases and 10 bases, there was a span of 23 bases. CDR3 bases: TGTGCCAGCATTTTATGGGCGGGGAAAAGACACTCACCCCTCCACTTT. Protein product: CASILWAGKRHSPLHF.

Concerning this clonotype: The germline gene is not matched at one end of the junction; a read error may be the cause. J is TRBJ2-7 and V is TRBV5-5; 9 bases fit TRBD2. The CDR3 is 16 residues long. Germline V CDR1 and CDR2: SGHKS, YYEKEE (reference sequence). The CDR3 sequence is CASGLVWLAGKYEQYF. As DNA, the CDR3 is TGTGCCAGCGGCTTGGTATGGCTAGCGGGGAAATACGAGCAGTACTTC.

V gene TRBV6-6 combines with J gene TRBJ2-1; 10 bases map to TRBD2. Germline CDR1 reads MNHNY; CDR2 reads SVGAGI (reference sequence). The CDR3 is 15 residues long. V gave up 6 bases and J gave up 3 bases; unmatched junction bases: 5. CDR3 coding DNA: TGTGCCAGCAGGCCTGGGACTAGCGACTACAATGAGCAGTTCTTC. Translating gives CASRPGTSDYNEQFF.

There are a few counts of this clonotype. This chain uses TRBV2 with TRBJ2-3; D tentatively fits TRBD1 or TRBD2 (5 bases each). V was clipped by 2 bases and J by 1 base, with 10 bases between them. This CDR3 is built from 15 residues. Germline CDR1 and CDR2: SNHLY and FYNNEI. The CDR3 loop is CASSELGVRTDTQYF. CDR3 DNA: TGTGCCAGCAGTGAATTGGGGGTTCGCACAGATACGCAGTATTTT.

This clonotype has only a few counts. The CDR3 loop reads CASSQGRYTEAFF. The CDR3 DNA is TGTGCCAGCAGCCAAGGCAGGTACACTGAAGCTTTCTTT. This rearrangement joins TRBV3-1 to TRBJ1-1; no definite D call. The CDR3 runs 13 residues. The germline gives CDR1 LGHDT, CDR2 YNNKEL (reference sequence). Deletions cut 1 base from V and 3 bases from J, with 6 bases between.

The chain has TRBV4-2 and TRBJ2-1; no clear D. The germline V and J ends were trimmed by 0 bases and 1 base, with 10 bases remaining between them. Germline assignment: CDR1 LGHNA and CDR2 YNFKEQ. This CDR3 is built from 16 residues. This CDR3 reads CASSQESAVSYNEQFF. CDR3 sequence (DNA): TGTGCCAGCAGCCAAGAGTCAGCAGTTTCCTACAATGAGCAGTTCTTC.

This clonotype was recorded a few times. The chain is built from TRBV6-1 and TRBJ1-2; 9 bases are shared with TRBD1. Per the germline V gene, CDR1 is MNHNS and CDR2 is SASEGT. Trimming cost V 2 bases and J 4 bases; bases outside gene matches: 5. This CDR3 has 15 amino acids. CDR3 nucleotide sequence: TGTGCCAGCAGTGAAAGGGACAGGGCTCCCTATGGCTACACCTTC. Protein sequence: CASSERDRAPYGYTF.

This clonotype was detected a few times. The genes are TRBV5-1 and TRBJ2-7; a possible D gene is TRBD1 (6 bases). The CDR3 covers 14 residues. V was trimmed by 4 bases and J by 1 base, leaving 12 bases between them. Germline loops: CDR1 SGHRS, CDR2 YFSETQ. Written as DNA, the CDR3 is TGCGCCAGCAGCACAAACAGGGAGTCCTACGAGCAGTACTTC. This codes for CASSTNRESYEQYF. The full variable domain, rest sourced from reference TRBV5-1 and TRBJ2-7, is KAGVTQTPRYLIKTRGQQVTLSCSPISGHRSVSWYQQTPGQGLQFLFEYFSETQRNKGNFPGRFSGRQFSNSRSEMNVSTLELGDSALYLCASSTNRESYEQYFGPGTRLTVT.